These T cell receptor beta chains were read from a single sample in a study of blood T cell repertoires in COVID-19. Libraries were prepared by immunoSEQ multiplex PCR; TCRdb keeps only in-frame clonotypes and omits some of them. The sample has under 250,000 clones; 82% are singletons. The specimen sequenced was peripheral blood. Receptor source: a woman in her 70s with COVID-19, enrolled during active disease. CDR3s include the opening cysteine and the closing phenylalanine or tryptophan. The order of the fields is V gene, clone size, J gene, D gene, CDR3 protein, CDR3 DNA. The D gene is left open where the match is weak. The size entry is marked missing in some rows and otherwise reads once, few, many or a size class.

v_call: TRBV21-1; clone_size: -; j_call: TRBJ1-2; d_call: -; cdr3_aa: CASSNDRQGAIDYGYTF; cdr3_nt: TGTGCCAGCAGCAACGATCGACAGGGGGCGATAGACTATGGCTACACCTTC
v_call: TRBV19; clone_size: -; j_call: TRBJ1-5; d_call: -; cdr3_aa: CASSSGQFNQPQHF; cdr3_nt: TGTGCCAGTAGCAGCGGGCAGTTCAATCAGCCCCAGCATTTT
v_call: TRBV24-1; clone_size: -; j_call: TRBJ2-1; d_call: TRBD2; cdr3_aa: CATSDFRGGRAGDEQFF; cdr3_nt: TGTGCCACCAGTGATTTCCGAGGCGGGAGGGCCGGGGATGAGCAGTTCTTC
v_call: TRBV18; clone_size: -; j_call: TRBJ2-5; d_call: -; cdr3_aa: CASSLGGRETQYF; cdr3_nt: TGTGCCAGCTCACTAGGCGGTAGGGAGACCCAGTACTTC
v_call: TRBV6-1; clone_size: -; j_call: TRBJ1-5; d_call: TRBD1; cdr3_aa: CASSEPPGTGMGNQPQHF; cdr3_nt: TGTGCCAGCAGTGAACCCCCCGGGACAGGGATGGGGAATCAGCCCCAGCATTTT
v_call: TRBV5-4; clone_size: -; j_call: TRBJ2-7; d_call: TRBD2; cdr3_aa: CASSPTSGKSSYEQYF; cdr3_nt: TGTGCCAGCAGTCCAACTAGCGGGAAGAGCTCCTACGAGCAGTACTTC
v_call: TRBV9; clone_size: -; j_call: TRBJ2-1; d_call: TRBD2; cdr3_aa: CASSVSGSSYNEQFF; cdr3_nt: TGTGCCAGCAGCGTAAGCGGGAGCTCCTACAATGAGCAGTTCTTC
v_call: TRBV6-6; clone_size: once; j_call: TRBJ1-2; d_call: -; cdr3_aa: CASSYVGSYGYTF; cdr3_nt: TGTGCCAGCAGTTACGTGGGGAGCTATGGCTACACCTTC
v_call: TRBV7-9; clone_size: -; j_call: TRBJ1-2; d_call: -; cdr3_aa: CASSLNRQRGYTF; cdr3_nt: TGTGCCAGCAGCTTAAATCGACAGCGTGGCTACACCTTC
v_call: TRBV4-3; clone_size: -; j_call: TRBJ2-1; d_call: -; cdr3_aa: CASSQEPPGQVFNEQFF; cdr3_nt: TGCGCCAGCAGCCAAGAGCCCCCGGGACAAGTCTTCAATGAGCAGTTCTTC
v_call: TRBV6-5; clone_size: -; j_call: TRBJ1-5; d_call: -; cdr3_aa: CASSLVENQPQHF; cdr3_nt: TGTGCCAGCAGCCTCGTTGAGAATCAGCCCCAGCATTTT
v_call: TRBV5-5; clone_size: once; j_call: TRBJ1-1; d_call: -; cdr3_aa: CASSLGGRNTEAFF; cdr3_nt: TGTGCCAGCAGCTTGGGAGGGAGGAACACTGAAGCTTTCTTT
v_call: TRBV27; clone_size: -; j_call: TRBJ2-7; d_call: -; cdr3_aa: CASSSLSSYEQYF; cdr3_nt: TGTGCCAGCAGTTCCCTGAGCTCCTACGAGCAGTACTTC
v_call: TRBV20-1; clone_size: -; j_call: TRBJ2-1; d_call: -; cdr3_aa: CSASLDFFYNEQFF; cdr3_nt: TGCAGTGCTAGTTTAGACTTTTTTTACAATGAGCAGTTCTTC
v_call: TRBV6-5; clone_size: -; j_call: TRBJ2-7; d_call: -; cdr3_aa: CASTKPGTYEQYF; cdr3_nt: TGTGCCAGCACGAAACCGGGGACCTACGAGCAGTACTTC
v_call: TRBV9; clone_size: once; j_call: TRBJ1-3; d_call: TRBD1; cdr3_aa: CASSVMDRAASGNTIYF; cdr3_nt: TGTGCCAGCAGCGTTATGGACAGGGCGGCATCTGGAAACACCATATATTTT
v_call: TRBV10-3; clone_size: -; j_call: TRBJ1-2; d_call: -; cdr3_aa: CAISESELDGYTF; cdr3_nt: TGTGCCATCAGTGAGTCGGAGCTTGATGGCTACACCTTC
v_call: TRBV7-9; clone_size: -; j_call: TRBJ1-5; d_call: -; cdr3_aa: CASSSTDQPQHF; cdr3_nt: TGTGCCAGCAGCTCGACAGATCAGCCCCAGCATTTT
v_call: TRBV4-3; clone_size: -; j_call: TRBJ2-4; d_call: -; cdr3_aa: CASSQTGSVNIQYF; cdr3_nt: TGCGCCAGCAGCCAGACTGGGTCGGTAAACATTCAGTACTTC
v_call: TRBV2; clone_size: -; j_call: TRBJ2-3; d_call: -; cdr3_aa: CASSVRGGHTDTQYF; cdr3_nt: TGTGCCAGCAGTGTGAGGGGGGGCCACACAGATACGCAGTATTTT
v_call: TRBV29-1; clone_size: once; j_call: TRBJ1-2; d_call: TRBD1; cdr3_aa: CSGYRGTGGYTF; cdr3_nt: TGCAGCGGTTACAGGGGAACGGGGGGCTACACCTTC
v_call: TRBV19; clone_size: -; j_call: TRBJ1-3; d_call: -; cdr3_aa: CASTTGNTGNTIYF; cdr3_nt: TGTGCCAGTACCACGGGAAACACTGGAAACACCATATATTTT
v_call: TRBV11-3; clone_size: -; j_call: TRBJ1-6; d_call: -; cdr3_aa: CASSFGGRGSPLHF; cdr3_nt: TGTGCCAGCAGCTTCGGGGGAAGGGGATCACCCCTCCACTTT
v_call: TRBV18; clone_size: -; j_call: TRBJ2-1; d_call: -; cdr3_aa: CASSPGVYNEQFF; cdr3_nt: TGTGCCAGCTCACCAGGAGTGTACAATGAGCAGTTCTTC
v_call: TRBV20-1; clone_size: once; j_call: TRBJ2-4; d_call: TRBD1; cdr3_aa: CSARQGNIQYF; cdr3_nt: TGCAGTGCAAGACAGGGTAACATTCAGTACTTC
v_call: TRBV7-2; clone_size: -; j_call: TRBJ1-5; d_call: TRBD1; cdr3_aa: CASSLLRQGDQPQHF; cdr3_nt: TGTGCCAGCAGCTTATTGAGACAGGGGGATCAGCCCCAGCATTTT
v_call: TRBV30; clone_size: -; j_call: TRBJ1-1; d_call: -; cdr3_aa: CAWSQGSAEAFF; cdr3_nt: TGTGCCTGGAGTCAGGGGAGTGCTGAAGCTTTCTTT
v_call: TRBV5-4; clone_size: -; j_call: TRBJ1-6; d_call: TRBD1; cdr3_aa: CASSLYRGQNNSPLHF; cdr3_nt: TGTGCCAGCAGCTTATACCGGGGACAGAATAATTCACCCCTCCACTTT
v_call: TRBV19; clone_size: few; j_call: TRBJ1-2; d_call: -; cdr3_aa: CASTPEWGGPMYGYTF; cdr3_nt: TGTGCCAGTACCCCCGAGTGGGGGGGCCCGATGTATGGCTACACCTTC
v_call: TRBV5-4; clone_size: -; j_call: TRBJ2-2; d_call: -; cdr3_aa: CASSPRGQNYGELFF; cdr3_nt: TGTGCCAGCAGCCCCAGAGGGCAGAATTACGGGGAGCTGTTTTTT
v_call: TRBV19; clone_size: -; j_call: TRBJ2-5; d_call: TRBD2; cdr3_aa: CASSMRLAETYQETQYF; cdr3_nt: TGTGCCAGTAGTATGCGCCTAGCGGAGACGTACCAAGAGACCCAGTACTTC
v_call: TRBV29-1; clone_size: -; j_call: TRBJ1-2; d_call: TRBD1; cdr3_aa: CSVPNTGTGTYGYTF; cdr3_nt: TGCAGCGTTCCAAACACCGGGACAGGGACCTATGGCTACACCTTC
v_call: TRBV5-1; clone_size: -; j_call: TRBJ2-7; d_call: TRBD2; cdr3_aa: CASSLADGRALEQYF; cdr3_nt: TGCGCCAGCAGCTTGGCCGACGGGAGGGCCCTCGAGCAGTACTTC
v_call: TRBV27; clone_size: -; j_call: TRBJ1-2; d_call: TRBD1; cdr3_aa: CASWDRDHYGYTF; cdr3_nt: TGTGCCAGCTGGGACAGGGACCACTATGGCTACACCTTC
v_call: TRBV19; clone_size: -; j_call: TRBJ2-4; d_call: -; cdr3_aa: CASSIDRLNIQYF; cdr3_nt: TGTGCCAGTAGTATCGACAGGTTAAACATTCAGTACTTC
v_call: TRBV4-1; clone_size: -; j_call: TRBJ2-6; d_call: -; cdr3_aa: CASSQVPWRELVAGANVLTF; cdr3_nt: TGCGCCAGCAGCCAAGTTCCCTGGAGGGAGTTAGTTGCTGGGGCCAACGTCCTGACTTTC
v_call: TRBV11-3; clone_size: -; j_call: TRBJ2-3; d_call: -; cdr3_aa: CASSQSTGSSDTQYF; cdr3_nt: TGTGCCAGCAGCCAGTCCACCGGGAGTTCAGATACGCAGTATTTT
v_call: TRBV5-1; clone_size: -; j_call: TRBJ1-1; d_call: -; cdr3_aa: CASSLVGGMNTEAFF; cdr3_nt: TGCGCCAGCAGCTTGGTAGGAGGAATGAACACTGAAGCTTTCTTT
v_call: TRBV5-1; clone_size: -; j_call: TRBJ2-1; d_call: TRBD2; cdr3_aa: CASSSLAGGRDEQFF; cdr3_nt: TGCGCCAGCAGCTCCCTAGCGGGAGGGCGCGATGAGCAGTTCTTC
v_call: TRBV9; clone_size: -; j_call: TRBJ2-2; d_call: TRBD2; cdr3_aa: CARRVGGLTGELFF; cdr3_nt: TGTGCCCGCCGCGTGGGGGGGTTAACCGGGGAGCTGTTTTTT
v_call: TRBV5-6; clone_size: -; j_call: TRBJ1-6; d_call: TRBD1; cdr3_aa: CASSRYRQGSYNSPLHF; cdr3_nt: TGTGCCAGCAGCCGTTATCGACAGGGCTCCTATAATTCACCCCTCCACTTT
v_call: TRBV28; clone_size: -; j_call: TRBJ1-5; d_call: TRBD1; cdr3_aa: CASSPGTVNQPQHF; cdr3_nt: TGTGCCAGCAGTCCGGGGACAGTCAATCAGCCCCAGCATTTT
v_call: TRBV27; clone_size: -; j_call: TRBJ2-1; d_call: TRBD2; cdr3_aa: CASRLGGRANEQFF; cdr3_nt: TGTGCCAGCAGACTCGGCGGGAGGGCCAATGAGCAGTTCTTC
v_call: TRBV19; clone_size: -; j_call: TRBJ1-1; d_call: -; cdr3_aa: CASSSTGYLTEAFF; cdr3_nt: TGTGCCAGTAGCTCTACAGGGTATCTCACTGAAGCTTTCTTT
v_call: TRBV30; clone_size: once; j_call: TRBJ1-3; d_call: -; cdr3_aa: CAWRAGMAGNTIYF; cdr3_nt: TGTGCCTGGAGAGCGGGAATGGCTGGAAACACCATATATTTT
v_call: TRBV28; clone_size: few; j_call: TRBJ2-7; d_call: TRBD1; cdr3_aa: CASSGGSTGVYYEQYF; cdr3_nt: TGTGCCAGCAGTGGGGGTTCGACAGGGGTGTACTACGAGCAGTACTTC
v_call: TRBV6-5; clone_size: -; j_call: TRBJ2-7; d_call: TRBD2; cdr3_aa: CASRAGLASTYEQYF; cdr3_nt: TGTGCCAGCAGGGCGGGACTAGCGTCGACCTACGAGCAGTACTTC
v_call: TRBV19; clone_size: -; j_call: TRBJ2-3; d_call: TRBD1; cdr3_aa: CASSLQGALSDTQYF; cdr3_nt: TGTGCCAGTAGTTTGCAGGGGGCGCTATCAGATACGCAGTATTTT
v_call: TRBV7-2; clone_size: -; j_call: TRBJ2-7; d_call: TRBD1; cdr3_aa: CASRGQGGYEQYF; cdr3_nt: TGTGCCAGCAGGGGACAGGGAGGCTACGAGCAGTACTTC
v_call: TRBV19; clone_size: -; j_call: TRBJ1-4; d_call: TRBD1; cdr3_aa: CASRPQGAWEKLFF; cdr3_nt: TGTGCCAGTAGGCCCCAGGGGGCTTGGGAAAAACTGTTTTTT
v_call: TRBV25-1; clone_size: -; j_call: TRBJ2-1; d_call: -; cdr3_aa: CASSEEPGEYNNEQFF; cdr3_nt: TGTGCCAGCAGTGAGGAACCCGGGGAATATAACAATGAGCAGTTCTTC
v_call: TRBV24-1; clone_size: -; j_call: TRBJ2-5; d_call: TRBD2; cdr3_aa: CATSDFSSGTFQETQYF; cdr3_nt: TGTGCCACCAGTGATTTCAGCAGCGGGACCTTCCAAGAGACCCAGTACTTC